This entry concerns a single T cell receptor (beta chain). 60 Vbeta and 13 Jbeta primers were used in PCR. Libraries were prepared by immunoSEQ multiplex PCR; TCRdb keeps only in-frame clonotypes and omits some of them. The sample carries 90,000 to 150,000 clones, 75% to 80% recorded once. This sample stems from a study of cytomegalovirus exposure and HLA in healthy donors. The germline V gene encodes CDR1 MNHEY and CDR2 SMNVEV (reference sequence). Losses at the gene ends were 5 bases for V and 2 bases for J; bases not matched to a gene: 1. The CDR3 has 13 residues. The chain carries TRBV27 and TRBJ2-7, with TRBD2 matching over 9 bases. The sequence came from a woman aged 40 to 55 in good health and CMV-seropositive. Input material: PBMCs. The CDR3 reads CASSLAGTYEQYF. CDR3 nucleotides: TGTGCCAGCAGTCTAGCGGGAACCTACGAGCAGTACTTC.